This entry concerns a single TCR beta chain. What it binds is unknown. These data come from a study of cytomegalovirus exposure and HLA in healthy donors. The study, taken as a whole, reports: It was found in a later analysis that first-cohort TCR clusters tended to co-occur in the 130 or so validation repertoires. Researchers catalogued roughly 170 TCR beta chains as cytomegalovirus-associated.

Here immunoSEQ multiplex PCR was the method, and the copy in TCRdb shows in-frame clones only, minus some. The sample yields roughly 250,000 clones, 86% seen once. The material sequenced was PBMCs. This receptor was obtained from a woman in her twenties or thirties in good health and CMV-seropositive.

CDR3 nucleotides: TGTGCCAGCAGTAAAGGACTAGCCAATAGCACAGATACGCAGTATTTT. It is translated as CASSKGLANSTDTQYF. The chain links TRBV6-1 to TRBJ2-3, with 8 bases identical to TRBD2. Trimming at V came to 5 bases and at J to 0 bases, leaving 7 bases not matched to a gene. Germline V CDR1 and CDR2: MNHNS, SASEGT. This CDR3 has 16 amino acids.